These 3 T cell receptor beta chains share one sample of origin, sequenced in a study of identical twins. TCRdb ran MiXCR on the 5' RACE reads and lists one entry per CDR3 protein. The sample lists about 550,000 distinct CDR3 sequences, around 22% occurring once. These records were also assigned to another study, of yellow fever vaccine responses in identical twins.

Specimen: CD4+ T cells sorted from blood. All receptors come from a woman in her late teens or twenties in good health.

CDR3 protein: CASRELGQGNYEQYF. CDR3 nucleotides: TGTGCCAGCAGGGAACTGGGACAGGGGAACTACGAGCAGTACTTC. The rearrangement joins TRBV6-2 or TRBV6-3 to TRBJ2-7, with 10 bases fitting TRBD1. The CDR3 loop spans 15 amino acids. J lost 3 bases, V lost 6 bases, and 8 bases had no gene match. From germline, CDR1 is MNHEY and CDR2 SVGEGT.

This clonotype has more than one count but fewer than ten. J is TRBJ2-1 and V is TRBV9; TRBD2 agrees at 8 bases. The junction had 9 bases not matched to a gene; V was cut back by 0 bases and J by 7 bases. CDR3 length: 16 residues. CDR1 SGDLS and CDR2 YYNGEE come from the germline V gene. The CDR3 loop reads CASSVGSGRAGNEQFF. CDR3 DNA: TGTGCCAGCAGCGTAGGTTCCGGGAGGGCCGGAAATGAGCAGTTCTTC.

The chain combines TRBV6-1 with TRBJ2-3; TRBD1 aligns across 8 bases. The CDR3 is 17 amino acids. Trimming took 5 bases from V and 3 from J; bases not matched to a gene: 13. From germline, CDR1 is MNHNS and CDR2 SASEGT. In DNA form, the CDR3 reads TGTGCCAGCAGTAAAGGGGCCCCGGGACAGGCTACAGATACGCAGTATTTT. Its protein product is CASSKGAPGQATDTQYF.